The 16 T cell receptor beta chains below all came from one sample that was sequenced in a study of glioma-infiltrating T cells after dendritic cell vaccination. The method was immunoSEQ multiplex PCR; TCRdb's version includes in-frame clones alone and lacks a portion of them. The table lists approximately 100,000 clones, around three quarters of them singletons, with 5.5% to 7% in the top ten. Sequenced here: blood, sampled before dendritic cell vaccination. The receptors originated from a human donor with glioblastoma.

Turning to this clone: Other DNA sequences from this sample encode an identical CDR3 as well. The V call is TRBV27, the J call TRBJ1-2; the match to TRBD1 covers 9 bases. Germline V CDR1 and CDR2: MNHEY, SMNVEV (reference sequence). The CDR3 length is 13 residues. The junction had 2 bases not matched to a gene; V was cut back by 5 bases and J by 4 bases. The CDR3 nucleotides read TGTGCCAGCAGTCAGACAGGGGGCTATGGCTACACCTTC. As protein: CASSQTGGYGYTF.

The gene calls are TRBV5-3 and TRBJ2-5, with no clear D. TRBV5-3 has ORF status, its function being uncertain. This CDR3 is built from 14 residues. V was clipped by 3 bases and J by 5 bases, with 14 bases between them. The CDR3, as DNA: TGTGCCAGAAGCTCTCGACAAAAGCTCGAGACCCAGTACTTC. The encoded protein is CARSSRQKLETQYF.

The J gene is TRBJ1-4, the V gene TRBV5-1, with D perhaps TRBD1 (5 bases). Per germline, CDR1 SGHRS and CDR2 YFSETQ. Trimming removed 1 base at V and 10 bases at J, with 14 bases between. The CDR3 runs to 14 residues. CDR3 sequence: CASSLSGPVGKLFF. The DNA of the CDR3 is TGCGCCAGCAGCTTGTCAGGGCCCGTAGGAAAACTGTTTTTT.

The J gene is TRBJ1-1, the V gene TRBV9, with D maybe TRBD1 (6 bases). Trimming removed 3 bases at V and 10 bases at J, with 19 bases between. CDR3 length equals 14 residues. CDR1 SGDLS and CDR2 YYNGEE come from the germline V gene. CDR3 DNA: TGTGCCAGCAGCGCAGGGGATTTCCCTAGGAGAGCTTTCTTT. Protein sequence: CASSAGDFPRRAFF.

The chain is built from TRBV30 and TRBJ2-5, with TRBD2 matching over 8 bases. The germline CDR1 and CDR2 sequences are GTSNPN and SVGIG (reference sequence). V shed 3 bases, J shed 7 bases, and the junction held 10 bases outside the gene matches. This CDR3 region has 14 residues. Written as DNA, the CDR3 is TGTGCCTGGAGCTCCAGCGACCTAGCGGGGACCCAGTACTTC. This gives the protein CAWSSSDLAGTQYF.

The CDR3 nucleotides are TGTGCCAGCTCAGGACAGGGGGGGCCTTACGAGCAGTACTTC. Translated: CASSGQGGPYEQYF. The J gene is TRBJ2-5, the V gene TRBV18, with 10 positions matching TRBD1. With the DNA end fitting TRBJ2-7 better, the J assignment may be wrong. CDR1 is KGHSH and CDR2 is LQKENI in the germline V gene. The CDR3 has 14 amino acids.

The chain has TRBV19 and TRBJ2-7; 7 positions match TRBD1. The V segment lost 6 bases and the J segment 6 bases; nucleotides outside the gene matches: 14. CDR3 length equals 15 residues. Germline CDR1 LNHDA, CDR2 SQIVND (reference sequence). CDR3 sequence: CASSPLLGGFAEQYF. In DNA form, the CDR3 reads TGTGCCAGTAGCCCTCTATTAGGGGGCTTTGCCGAGCAGTACTTC.

The rearrangement uses TRBV5-6 and TRBJ2-7; 7 bases are a match to TRBD2. CDR1 is SGHDT and CDR2 is YYEEEE in the germline V gene. J gave up 0 bases and V 3 bases, and 6 bases lay outside the gene matches. This CDR3 spans 15 amino acids. DNA of the CDR3: TGTGCCAGCAGCTCTGTGTGGGACTACTCCTACGAGCAGTACTTC. Residues: CASSSVWDYSYEQYF.

The chain recombines TRBV5-1 with TRBJ2-7, with D maybe TRBD2 (6 bases). The V end was cut by 0 bases, the J end by 6 bases, with 13 bases between. CDR1 is SGHRS, CDR2 YFSETQ, per germline. The CDR3 is 14 amino acids. CDR3 amino acids: CASSLVGGRGEQYF. CDR3 bases: TGCGCCAGCAGCTTGGTGGGAGGACGGGGCGAGCAGTACTTC.

The chain carries TRBV5-1 and TRBJ1-1; TRBD1 matches 7 bases. The CDR3 covers 13 residues. J was trimmed by 8 bases and V by 2 bases; bases with no gene match: 6. Germline V gene sequence: CDR1 SGHRS, CDR2 YFSETQ. The CDR3 DNA sequence: TGCGCCAGCAGCTTAACCGGGACAGAAGAAGCTTTCTTT. This sequence encodes CASSLTGTEEAFF.

This chain uses TRBV1 with TRBJ2-7; the table assigns TRBD2, which was not confirmed against the DNA. TRBV1 is listed as a pseudogene. The CDR3 extends over 15 amino acids. CDR3 DNA sequence: TGCACCAGCAGTCTCACTAGCGGGGGGGACTACGAGCAGTACTTC. Translation: CTSSLTSGGDYEQYF.

This sequence joins TRBV6-5 and TRBJ2-3; D remains unclear. Germline V gene lookup returns CDR1 MNHEY and CDR2 SVGAGI. CDR3 length: 11 residues. Trimming stripped 8 bases from V and 5 bases from J, with 8 bases between. The CDR3 bases are TGTGCCAGCCGATTCGGAGATACGCAGTATTTT. This gives the protein CASRFGDTQYF.

This clone was seen only a few times. The CDR3 protein is CASRLGQNPTEAFF. For the CDR3, the DNA is TGTGCCAGTAGGCTGGGACAGAACCCCACTGAAGCTTTCTTT. This sequence joins TRBV19 and TRBJ1-1; TRBD1 agrees at 7 bases. J gave up 4 bases and V 6 bases, and 8 bases lay outside the gene matches. Germline lookup yields CDR1 LNHDA and CDR2 SQIVND (reference sequence). This CDR3 spans 14 amino acids. The full variable domain, with the rest looked up from reference TRBV19 and TRBJ1-1, is DGGITQSPKYLFRKEGQNVTLSCEQNLNHDAMYWYRQDPGQGLRLIYYSQIVNDFQKGDIAEGYSVSREKKESFPLTVTSAQKNPTAFYLCASRLGQNPTEAFFGQGTRLTVV.

The chain joins TRBV10-1 to TRBJ2-5; no clear D. CDR1 WNHNN and CDR2 SYGVQD come from the germline V gene (reference sequence). The CDR3 totals 13 residues. V was cut by 4 bases and J by 7 bases, with 13 bases left in between. CDR3 in DNA: TGCGCCAGCAGTGCGGTCCCCTCGGGGACCCAGTACTTC. Translated: CASSAVPSGTQYF.

The chain combines TRBV5-6 with TRBJ1-4; D is undetermined. In germline, CDR1 is SGHDT, CDR2 YYEEEE. V was cut by 0 bases and J by 6 bases, with 9 bases left in between. This CDR3 spans 14 amino acids. This CDR3 reads CASSLVGGDEKLFF. CDR3 bases: TGTGCCAGCAGCTTGGTAGGCGGGGATGAAAAACTGTTTTTT.

The V call is TRBV2, the J call TRBJ2-7, with 8 positions matching TRBD2. CDR1 and CDR2 from the germline V gene are SNHLY and FYNNEI. J gave up 3 bases and V 7 bases, and 5 bases lay outside the gene matches. The CDR3 is 13 residues long. The CDR3 nucleotides read TGTGCCAGCACCAGCGGGGGTAGCTACGAGCAGTACTTC. Residues: CASTSGGSYEQYF.